The T cell receptor beta chain described here comes from a study of blood T cell repertoires in COVID-19. Whole-study context: Nucleic acid was either cDNA or gDNA, and it came from T cells, B-cell-depleted T cells, or PBMCs.

Germline values: CDR1 LNHDA, CDR2 SQIVND (reference sequence). This CDR3 has 14 amino acids. V was clipped by 4 bases and J by 9 bases; unmatched bases: 10. Profiling relied on immunoSEQ multiplex PCR, and the TCRdb table lists in-frame clones only, not all of them. The sample shows approximately 250,000 clones, 88% of them seen only once. Those enrolled, adults aged roughly 18 to 100 years, came from about two dozen US areas. Researchers sorted participants into cohorts using their self-reported clinical history. Sequencing used PBMCs or T cells enriched from blood (not recorded which). The TCR sequence derives from a woman aged 40 to 50 with acute COVID-19. V and J are TRBV19 and TRBJ1-2; 8 nucleotides line up with TRBD1. The CDR3 spells CASSTLLGQGSYTF. CDR3 DNA: TGTGCCAGTAGTACACTCCTAGGACAGGGTAGCTACACCTTC.